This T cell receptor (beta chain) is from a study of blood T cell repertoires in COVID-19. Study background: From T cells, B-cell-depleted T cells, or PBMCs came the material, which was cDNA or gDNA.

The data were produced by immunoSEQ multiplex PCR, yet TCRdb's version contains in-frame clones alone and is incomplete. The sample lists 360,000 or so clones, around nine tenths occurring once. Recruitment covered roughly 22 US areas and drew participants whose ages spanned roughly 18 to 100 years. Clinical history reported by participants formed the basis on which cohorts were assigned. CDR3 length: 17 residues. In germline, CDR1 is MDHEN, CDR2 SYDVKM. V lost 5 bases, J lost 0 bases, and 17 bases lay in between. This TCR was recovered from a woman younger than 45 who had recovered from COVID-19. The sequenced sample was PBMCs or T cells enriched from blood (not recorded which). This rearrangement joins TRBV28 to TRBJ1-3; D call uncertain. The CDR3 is CASSPYLGTSSGNTIYF. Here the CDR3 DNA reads TGTGCCAGCAGTCCTTACCTAGGAACCTCCTCTGGAAACACCATATATTTT.